The present T cell receptor (beta chain) was sequenced within a study of blood T cell repertoires in COVID-19 (dated by TCRdb to 2018 to 2021). General notes on the study: Collaborator samples came from the United States, Italy and Spain and covered acute and convalescent phases of COVID-19. The prospective study material was composed of cDNA or gDNA derived from T cells, B-cell-depleted T cells, or PBMCs. The dataset comprised deeply sampled blood TCRbeta repertoires from subjects exposed to, actively infected with, or recovered from COVID-19. A freely available public database, intended as a resource for researchers studying the immune response to SARS-CoV-2, is where the repertoires were released. Samples were obtained from the ongoing ImmuneRACE study (first 160 participants) and from some 1,300 subjects provided by 6 global collaborators. The sample metadata nearly always contained a de-identified subject ID, COVID-19 status, age in years and sex. HLA class I and class II types, where available, came from metadata supplied by the sample provider rather than from assay-based typing. General study outcomes and caveats: How much clinical and demographic metadata was included differed by source and by participant, and the metadata was provided uncurated.

TCRbeta CDR3 regions were amplified from genomic DNA using the immunoSEQ Assay, a bias-controlled multiplex PCR. The original methods were these. The number of nucleated cells in each sample was estimated by amplification of reference gene primers within the assay. Sequence reads were collapsed and filtered to measure the absolute abundance of every unique TCRbeta CDR3 rearrangement. Productive Simpson clonality was computed per sample as the square root of Simpson's diversity index over productive rearrangements. TCRdb limited this immuneACCESS table to in-frame rearrangements with V and J called. A share of clones is missing; checked studies link under half to unresolved V genes, and the rest is unexplained. V, J and clone size were drawn from that table, and D and trimming were deduced from the DNA. The sample table shows roughly 160,000 clones, and 85% to 95% are seen once. Approximately 0.5% of the sample comes from the top ten.

Concerning this clone itself: What this receptor recognizes is not known. Within one base of it there is no much larger clone, and no base qualities were kept.

Reading from cysteine to phenylalanine, the CDR3 counts 14 amino acids. Only the CDR3 portion is preserved as DNA: 42 bases, with reading frame beginning at the first base. CDR1 and CDR2, per the germline V gene (reference sequence), are MNHNY and SVGAGI. V ends up 7 bases short and J 7 bases short, with an unmatched junction base count of 8. Collaborating institutions collected whole blood in K2EDTA tubes following their own protocols. For TCRbeta analysis, collaborator samples were shipped as frozen whole blood, as isolated PBMCs, or as DNA extracted from either sample type. This receptor was obtained from a man over 45 with acute or convalescent COVID-19. Sequencing was done on a sample of peripheral blood. The chain uses TRBV6-6 and TRBJ2-1; 9 central nucleotides agree with TRBD2. The base sequence is TGTGCCAGCAAAATAGCGGGGGTAGGGAATGAGCAGTTCTTC. Translated, it reads CASKIAGVGNEQFF.